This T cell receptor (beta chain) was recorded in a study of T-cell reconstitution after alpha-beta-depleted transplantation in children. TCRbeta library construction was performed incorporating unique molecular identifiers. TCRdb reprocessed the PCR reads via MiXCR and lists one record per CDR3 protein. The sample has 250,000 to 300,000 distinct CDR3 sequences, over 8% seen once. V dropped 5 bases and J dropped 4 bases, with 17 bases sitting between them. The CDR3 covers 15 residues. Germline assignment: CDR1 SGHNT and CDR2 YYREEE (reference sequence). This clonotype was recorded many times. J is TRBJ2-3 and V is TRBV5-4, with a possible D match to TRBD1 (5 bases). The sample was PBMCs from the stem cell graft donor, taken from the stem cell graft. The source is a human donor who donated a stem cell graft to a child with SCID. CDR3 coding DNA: TGTGCCAGCAGTAGAGACAGACTGGGTTCAGATACGCAGTATTTT. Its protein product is CASSRDRLGSDTQYF.